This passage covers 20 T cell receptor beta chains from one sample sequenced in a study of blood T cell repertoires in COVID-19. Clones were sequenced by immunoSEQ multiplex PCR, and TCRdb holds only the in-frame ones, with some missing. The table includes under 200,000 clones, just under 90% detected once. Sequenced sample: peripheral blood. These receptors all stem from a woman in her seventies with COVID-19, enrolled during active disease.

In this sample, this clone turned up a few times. The CDR3 is CASSLNRGSNTGELFF. CDR3 sequence (DNA): TGTGCCAGCAGTTTAAACAGGGGTTCGAACACCGGGGAGCTGTTTTTT. This chain uses TRBV6-2 or TRBV6-3 with TRBJ2-2; 7 bases fit TRBD1. The V gene end was trimmed by 4 bases and the J gene end by 0 bases; junction bases not matched to a gene: 5. CDR3 size: 16 residues. Germline loops: CDR1 MNHEY, CDR2 SVGEGT.

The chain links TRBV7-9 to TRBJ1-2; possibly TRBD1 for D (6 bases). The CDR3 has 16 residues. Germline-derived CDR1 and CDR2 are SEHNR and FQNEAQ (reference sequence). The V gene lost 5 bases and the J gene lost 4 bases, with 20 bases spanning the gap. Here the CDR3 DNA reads TGTGCCAGCAGCCGCTCTCTTGGCGAGGGGGTCTATGGCTACACCTTC. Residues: CASSRSLGEGVYGYTF. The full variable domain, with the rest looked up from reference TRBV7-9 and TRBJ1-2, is DTGVSQNPRHKITKRGQNVTFRCDPISEHNRLYWYRQTLGQGPEFLTYFQNEAQLEKSRLLSDRFSAERPKGSFSTLEIQRTEQGDSAMYLCASSRSLGEGVYGYTFGSGTRLTVV.

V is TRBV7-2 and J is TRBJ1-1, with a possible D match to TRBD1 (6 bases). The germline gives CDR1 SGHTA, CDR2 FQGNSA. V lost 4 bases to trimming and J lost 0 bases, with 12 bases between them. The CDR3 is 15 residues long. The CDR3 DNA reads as TGTGCCAGCAGCTCCACAGGGAGATTGAACACTGAAGCTTTCTTT. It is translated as CASSSTGRLNTEAFF.

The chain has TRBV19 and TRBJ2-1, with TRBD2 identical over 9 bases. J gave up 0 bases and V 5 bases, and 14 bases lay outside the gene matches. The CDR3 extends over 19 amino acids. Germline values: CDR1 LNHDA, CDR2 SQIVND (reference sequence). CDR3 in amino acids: CASSGPGLAGFYSYNEQFF. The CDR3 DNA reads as TGTGCCAGTAGTGGCCCTGGGCTAGCGGGGTTCTACTCCTACAATGAGCAGTTCTTC.

The CDR3 protein is CAWSLELAKNIQYF. The CDR3 DNA is TGTGCCTGGAGTCTTGAGCTAGCCAAAAACATTCAGTACTTC. This chain connects TRBV30 to TRBJ2-4; D gene unclear. Trimming took 2 bases from V and 0 from J, leaving 8 bases between them. The CDR3 loop spans 14 amino acids. Germline assignment: CDR1 GTSNPN and CDR2 SVGIG (reference sequence).

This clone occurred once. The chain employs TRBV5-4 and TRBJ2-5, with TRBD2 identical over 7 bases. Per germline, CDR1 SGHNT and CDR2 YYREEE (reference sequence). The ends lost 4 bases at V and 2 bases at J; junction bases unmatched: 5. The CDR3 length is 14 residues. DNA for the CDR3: TGTGCCAGCAGCCCCGAGCGGGAACAAGAGACCCAGTACTTC. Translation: CASSPEREQETQYF.

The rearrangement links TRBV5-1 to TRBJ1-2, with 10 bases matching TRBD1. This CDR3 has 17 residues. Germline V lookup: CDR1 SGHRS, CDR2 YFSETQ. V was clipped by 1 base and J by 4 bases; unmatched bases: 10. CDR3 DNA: TGCGCCAGCAGCTTGCGGAGGGACAGGGGTTCAAGCTATGGCTACACCTTC. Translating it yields CASSLRRDRGSSYGYTF.

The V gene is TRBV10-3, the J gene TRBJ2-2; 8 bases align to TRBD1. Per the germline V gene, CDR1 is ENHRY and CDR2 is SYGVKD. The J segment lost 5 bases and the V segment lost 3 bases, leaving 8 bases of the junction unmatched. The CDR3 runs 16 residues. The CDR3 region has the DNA TGTGCCATCAGTGACCAAGGCAGGGGGCAAACCGGGGAGCTGTTTTTT. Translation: CAISDQGRGQTGELFF.

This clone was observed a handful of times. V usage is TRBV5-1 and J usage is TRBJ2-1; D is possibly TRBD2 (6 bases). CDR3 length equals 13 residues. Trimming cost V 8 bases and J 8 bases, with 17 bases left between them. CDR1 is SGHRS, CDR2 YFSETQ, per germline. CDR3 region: CASNMGLRDEQFF. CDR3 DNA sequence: TGCGCCAGTAACATGGGACTTAGGGATGAGCAGTTCTTC.

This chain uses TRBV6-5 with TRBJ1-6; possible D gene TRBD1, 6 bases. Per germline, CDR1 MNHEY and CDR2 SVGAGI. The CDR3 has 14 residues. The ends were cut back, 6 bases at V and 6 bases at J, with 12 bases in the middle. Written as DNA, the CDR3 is TGTGCCAGCAGGTTTGACAGGATTAATTCACCCCTCCACTTT. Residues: CASRFDRINSPLHF.

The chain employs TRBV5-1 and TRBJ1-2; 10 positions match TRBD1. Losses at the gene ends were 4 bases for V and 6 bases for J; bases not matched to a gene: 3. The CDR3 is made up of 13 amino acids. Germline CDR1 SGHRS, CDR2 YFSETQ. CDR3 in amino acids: CASSAGTGDGYTF. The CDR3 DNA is TGCGCCAGCAGCGCGGGGACAGGGGATGGCTACACCTTC.

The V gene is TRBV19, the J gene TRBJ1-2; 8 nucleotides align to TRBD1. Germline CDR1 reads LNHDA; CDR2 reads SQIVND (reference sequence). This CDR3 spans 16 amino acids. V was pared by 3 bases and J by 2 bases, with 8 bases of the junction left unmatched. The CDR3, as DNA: TGTGCCAGTAGTATTCCCCGGGACAGGAGAAACTATGGCTACACCTTC. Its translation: CASSIPRDRRNYGYTF. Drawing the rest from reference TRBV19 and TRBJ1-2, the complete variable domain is DGGITQSPKYLFRKEGQNVTLSCEQNLNHDAMYWYRQDPGQGLRLIYYSQIVNDFQKGDIAEGYSVSREKKESFPLTVTSAQKNPTAFYLCASSIPRDRRNYGYTFGSGTRLTVV.

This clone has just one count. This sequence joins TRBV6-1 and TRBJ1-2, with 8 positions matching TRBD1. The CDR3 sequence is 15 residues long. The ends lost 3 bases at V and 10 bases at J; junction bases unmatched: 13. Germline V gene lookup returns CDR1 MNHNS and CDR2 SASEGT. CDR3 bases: TGTGCCAGCAGTGAGCCCGGACAGGGACCGAGTGACTACACCTTC. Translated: CASSEPGQGPSDYTF.

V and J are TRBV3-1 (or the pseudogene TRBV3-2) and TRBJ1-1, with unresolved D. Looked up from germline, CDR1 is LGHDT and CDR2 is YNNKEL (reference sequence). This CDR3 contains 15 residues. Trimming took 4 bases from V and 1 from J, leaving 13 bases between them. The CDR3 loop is CASSPLSTGNTEAFF. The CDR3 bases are TGTGCCAGCAGCCCCCTATCAACCGGGAACACTGAAGCTTTCTTT.

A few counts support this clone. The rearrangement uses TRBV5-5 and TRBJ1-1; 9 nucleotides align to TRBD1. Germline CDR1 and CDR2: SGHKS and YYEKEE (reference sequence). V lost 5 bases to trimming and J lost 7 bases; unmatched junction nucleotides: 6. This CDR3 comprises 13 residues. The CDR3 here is CASSYDRGDEAFF. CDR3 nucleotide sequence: TGTGCCAGCAGTTATGACAGGGGGGATGAAGCTTTCTTT.

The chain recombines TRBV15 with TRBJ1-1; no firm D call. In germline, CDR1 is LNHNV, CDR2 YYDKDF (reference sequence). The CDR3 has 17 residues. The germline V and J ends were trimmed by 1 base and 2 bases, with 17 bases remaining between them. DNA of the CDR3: TGTGCCACCAGCAGAGGGACTAGACGGAACAGAAACACTGAAGCTTTCTTT. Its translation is CATSRGTRRNRNTEAFF.

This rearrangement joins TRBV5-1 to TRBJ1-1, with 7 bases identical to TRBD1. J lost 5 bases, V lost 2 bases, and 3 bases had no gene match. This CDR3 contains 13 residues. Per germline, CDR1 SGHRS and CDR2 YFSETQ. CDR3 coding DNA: TGCGCCAGCAGCTTAACAGGGGTTACTGAAGCTTTCTTT. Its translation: CASSLTGVTEAFF.

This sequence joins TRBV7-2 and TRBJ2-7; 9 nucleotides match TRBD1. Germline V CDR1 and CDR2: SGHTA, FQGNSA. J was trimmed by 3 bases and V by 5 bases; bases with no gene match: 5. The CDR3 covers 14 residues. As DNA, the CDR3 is TGTGCCAGCAGCGCCCGGGACAGGGACTACGAGCAGTACTTC. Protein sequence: CASSARDRDYEQYF. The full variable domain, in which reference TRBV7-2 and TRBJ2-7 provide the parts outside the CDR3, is GAGVSQSPSNKVTEKGKDVELRCDPISGHTALYWYRQSLGQGLEFLIYFQGNSAPDKSGLPSDRFSAERTGGSVSTLTIQRTQQEDSAVYLCASSARDRDYEQYFGPGTRLTVT.

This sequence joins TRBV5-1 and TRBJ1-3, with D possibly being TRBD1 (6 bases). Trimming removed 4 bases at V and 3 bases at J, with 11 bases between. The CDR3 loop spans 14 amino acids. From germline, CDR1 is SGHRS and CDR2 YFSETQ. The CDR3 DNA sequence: TGCGCCAGCAGCCCCGGACAGTTTGGAAACACCATATATTTT. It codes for CASSPGQFGNTIYF.

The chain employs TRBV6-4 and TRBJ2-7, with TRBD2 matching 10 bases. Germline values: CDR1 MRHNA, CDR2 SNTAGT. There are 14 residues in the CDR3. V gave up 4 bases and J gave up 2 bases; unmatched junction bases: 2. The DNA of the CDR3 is TGTGCCAGCAGTGCCCTAGCGGGGGCCTACGAGCAGTACTTC. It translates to CASSALAGAYEQYF.